The entry below gives a single T cell receptor beta chain sequence along with its context. The data originate from a study of shared clonotypes between healthy human individuals. For the study at large: Plates per donor: three CD4 naive, three CD4 memory, two CD8 naive, one CD8 memory.

Germline V lookup: CDR1 SGHRS, CDR2 YFSETQ. The length of the CDR3 is 15 residues. The junction had 11 bases not matched to a gene; V was cut back by 5 bases and J by 9 bases. TCRdb keeps only in-frame clones here, not all; method: immunoSEQ multiplex PCR. The sample lists a few million clones; around 95% were seen once. Within Nashville, Tennessee resided all donors, each a Caucasian adult. The chain is built from TRBV5-1 and TRBJ2-1; 10 nucleotides align to TRBD1. The sample taken for sequencing was naive CD4+ T cells sorted from blood. Subset of the sample: CD45RA+ positively selected. The sequence was collected from a man aged 18 to 30 in good health. CDR3 sequence reads: CASSQQRDRGGEQFF. The CDR3 nucleotides are TGCGCCAGCAGTCAACAGCGGGACAGGGGCGGTGAGCAGTTCTTC.